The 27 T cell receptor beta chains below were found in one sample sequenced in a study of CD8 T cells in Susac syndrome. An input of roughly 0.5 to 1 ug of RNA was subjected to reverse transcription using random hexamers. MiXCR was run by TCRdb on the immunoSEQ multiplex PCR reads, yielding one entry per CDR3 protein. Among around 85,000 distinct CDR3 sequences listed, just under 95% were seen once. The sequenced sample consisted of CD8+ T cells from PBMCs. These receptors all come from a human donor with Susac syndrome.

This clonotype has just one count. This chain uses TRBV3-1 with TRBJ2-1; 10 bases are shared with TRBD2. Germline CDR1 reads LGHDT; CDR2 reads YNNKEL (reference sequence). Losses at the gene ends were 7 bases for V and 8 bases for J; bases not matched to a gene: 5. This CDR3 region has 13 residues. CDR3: CASTSGGEDEQFF. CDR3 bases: TGTGCCAGCACCAGCGGGGGGGAGGATGAGCAGTTCTTC.

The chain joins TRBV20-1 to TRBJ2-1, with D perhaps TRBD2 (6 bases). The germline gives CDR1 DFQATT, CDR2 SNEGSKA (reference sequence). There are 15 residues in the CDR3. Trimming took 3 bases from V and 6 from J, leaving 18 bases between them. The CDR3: CSARSSARAGNEQFF. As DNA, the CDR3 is TGCAGTGCTAGGTCTAGCGCACGAGCGGGCAATGAGCAGTTCTTC.

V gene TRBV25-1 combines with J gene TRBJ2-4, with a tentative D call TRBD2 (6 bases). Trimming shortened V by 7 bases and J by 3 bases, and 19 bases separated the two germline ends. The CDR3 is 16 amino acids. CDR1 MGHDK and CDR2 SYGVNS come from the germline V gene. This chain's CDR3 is CASTPRTIADKNIQYF. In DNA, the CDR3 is TGTGCCAGCACACCGCGTACAATAGCGGACAAAAACATTCAGTACTTC.

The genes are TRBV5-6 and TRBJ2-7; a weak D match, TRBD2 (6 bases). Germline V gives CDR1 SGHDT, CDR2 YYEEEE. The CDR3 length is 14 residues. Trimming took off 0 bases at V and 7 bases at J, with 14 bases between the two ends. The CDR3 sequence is CASSLGDLTGEQYF. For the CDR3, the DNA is TGTGCCAGCAGCTTGGGGGACTTAACCGGGGAGCAGTACTTC.

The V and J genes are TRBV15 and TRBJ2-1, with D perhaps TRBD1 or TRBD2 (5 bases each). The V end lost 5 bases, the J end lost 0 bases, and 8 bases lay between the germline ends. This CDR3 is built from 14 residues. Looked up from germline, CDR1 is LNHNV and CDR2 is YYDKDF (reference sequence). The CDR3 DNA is TGTGCCACCAGCGACGGGACCTCCTACAATGAGCAGTTCTTC. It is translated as CATSDGTSYNEQFF.

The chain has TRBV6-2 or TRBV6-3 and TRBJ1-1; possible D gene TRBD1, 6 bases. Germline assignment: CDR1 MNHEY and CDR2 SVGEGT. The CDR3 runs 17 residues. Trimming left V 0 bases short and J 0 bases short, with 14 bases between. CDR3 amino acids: CASSYSIGRDMNTEAFF. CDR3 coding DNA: TGTGCCAGCAGTTACTCGATAGGGAGGGACATGAACACTGAAGCTTTCTTT.

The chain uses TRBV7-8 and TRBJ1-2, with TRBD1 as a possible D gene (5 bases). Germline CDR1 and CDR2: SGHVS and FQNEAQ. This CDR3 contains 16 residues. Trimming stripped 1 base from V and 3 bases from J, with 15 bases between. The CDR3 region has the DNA TGTGCCAGCAGCTTAGGCCCCCGGGGGGGAGACTATGGCTACACCTTC. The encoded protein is CASSLGPRGGDYGYTF.

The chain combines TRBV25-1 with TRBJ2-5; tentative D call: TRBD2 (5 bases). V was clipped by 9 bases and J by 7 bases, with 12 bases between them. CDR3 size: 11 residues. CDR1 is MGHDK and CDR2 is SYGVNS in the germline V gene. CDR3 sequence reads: CASGLRGTQYF. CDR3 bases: TGTGCCAGTGGCCTCCGGGGGACCCAGTACTTC.

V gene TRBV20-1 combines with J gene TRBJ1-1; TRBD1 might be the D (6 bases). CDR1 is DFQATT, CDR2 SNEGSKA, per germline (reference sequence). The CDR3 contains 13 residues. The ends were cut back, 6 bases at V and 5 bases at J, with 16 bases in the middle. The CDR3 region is CSARGDLVTEAFF. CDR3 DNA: TGCAGTGCAAGGGGGGATTTAGTGACTGAAGCTTTCTTT.

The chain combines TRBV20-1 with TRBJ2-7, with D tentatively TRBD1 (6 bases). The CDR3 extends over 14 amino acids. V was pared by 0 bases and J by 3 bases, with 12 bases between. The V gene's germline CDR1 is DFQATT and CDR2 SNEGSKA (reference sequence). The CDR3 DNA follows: TGCAGTGCTAGAGATAAAGACAGGATCTACGAGCAGTACTTC. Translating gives CSARDKDRIYEQYF.

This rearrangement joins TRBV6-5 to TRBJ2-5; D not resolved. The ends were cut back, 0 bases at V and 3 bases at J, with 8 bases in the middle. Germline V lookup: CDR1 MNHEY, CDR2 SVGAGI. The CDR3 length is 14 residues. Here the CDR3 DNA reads TGTGCCAGCAGTTACTCCTGGCAGGAAGAGACCCAGTACTTC. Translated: CASSYSWQEETQYF.

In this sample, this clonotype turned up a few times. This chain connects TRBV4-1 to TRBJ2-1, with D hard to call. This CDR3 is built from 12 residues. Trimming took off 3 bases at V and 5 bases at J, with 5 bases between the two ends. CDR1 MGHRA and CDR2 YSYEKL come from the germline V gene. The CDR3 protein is CASSHTDNEQFF. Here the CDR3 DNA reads TGCGCCAGCAGCCATACAGACAATGAGCAGTTCTTC.

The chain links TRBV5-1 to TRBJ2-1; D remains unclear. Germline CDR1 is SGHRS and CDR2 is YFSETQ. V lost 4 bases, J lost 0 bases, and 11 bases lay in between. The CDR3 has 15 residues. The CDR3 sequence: CASSPDWSSYNEQFF. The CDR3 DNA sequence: TGCGCCAGCAGCCCCGACTGGAGCTCCTACAATGAGCAGTTCTTC. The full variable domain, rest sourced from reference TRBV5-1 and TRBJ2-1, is KAGVTQTPRYLIKTRGQQVTLSCSPISGHRSVSWYQQTPGQGLQFLFEYFSETQRNKGNFPGRFSGRQFSNSRSEMNVSTLELGDSALYLCASSPDWSSYNEQFFGPGTRLTVL.

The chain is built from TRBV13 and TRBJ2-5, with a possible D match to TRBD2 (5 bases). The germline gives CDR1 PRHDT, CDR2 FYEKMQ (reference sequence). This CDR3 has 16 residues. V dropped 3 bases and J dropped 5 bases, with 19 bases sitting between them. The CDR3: CASSFREARGLETQYF. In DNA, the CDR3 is TGTGCCAGCAGCTTTCGAGAGGCCCGGGGTTTGGAGACCCAGTACTTC.

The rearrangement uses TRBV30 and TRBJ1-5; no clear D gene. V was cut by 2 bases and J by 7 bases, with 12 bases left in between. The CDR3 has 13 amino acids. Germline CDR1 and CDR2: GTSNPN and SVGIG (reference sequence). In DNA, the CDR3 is TGTGCCTGGAGTCTGATAGTAGGACAGCCCCAGCATTTT. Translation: CAWSLIVGQPQHF.

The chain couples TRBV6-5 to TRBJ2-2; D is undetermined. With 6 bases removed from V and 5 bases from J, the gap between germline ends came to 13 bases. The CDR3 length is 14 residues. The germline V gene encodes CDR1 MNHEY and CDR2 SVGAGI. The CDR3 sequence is CASRRTIGTGELFF. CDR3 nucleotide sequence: TGTGCCAGCAGACGCACGATTGGTACCGGGGAGCTGTTTTTT.

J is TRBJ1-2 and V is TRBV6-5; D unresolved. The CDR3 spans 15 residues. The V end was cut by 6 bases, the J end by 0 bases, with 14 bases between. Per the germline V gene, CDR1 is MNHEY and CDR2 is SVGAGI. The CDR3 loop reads CASSPAAGTNYGYTF. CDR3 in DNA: TGTGCCAGCAGCCCCGCGGCAGGAACTAACTATGGCTACACCTTC.

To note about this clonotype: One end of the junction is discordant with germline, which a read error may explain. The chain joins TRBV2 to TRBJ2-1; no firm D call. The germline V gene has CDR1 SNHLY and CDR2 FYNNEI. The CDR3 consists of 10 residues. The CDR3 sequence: CASKEIEQFF. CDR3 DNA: TGTGCAAGCAAGGAGATTGAGCAGTTCTTC.

CDR3 protein: CASSPSPPGANTGELFF. CDR3 nucleotides: TGTGCCAGCAGCCCATCCCCGCCAGGAGCGAACACCGGGGAGCTGTTTTTT. The chain links TRBV7-8 to TRBJ2-2; no clear D. The CDR3 has 17 residues. Trimming took 5 bases from V and 0 from J, leaving 16 bases between them. From germline, CDR1 is SGHVS and CDR2 FQNEAQ.

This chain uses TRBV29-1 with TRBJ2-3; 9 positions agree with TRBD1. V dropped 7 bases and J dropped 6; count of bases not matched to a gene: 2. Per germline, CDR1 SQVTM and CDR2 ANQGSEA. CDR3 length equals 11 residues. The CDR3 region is CSGGQGDTQYF. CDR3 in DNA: TGCAGCGGAGGACAGGGGGATACGCAGTATTTT.

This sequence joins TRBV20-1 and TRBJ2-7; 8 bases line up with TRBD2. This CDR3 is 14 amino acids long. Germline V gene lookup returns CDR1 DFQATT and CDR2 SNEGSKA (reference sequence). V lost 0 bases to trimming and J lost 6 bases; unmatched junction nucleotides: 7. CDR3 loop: CSARELGLGLEQYF. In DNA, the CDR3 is TGCAGTGCTAGAGAATTGGGACTAGGTCTCGAGCAGTACTTC.

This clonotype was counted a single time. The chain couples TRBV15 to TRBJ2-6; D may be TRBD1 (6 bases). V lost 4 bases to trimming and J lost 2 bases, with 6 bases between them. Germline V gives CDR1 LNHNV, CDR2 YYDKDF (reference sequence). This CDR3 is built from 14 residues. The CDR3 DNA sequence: TGTGCCACCAGCAAGGGGGCTGGGGCCAACGTCCTGACTTTC. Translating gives CATSKGAGANVLTF. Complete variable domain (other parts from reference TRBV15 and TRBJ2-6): DAMVIQNPRYQVTQFGKPVTLSCSQTLNHNVMYWYQQKSSQAPKLLFHYYDKDFNNEADTPDNFQSRRPNTSFCFLDIRSPGLGDTAMYLCATSKGAGANVLTFGAGSRLTVL.

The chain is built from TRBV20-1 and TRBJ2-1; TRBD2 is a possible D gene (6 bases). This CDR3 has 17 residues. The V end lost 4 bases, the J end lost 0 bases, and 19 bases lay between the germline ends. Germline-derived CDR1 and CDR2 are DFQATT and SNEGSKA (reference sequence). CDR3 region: CSAIVFSLAASYNEQFF. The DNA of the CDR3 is TGCAGTGCTATCGTTTTTAGTTTAGCGGCCTCCTACAATGAGCAGTTCTTC.

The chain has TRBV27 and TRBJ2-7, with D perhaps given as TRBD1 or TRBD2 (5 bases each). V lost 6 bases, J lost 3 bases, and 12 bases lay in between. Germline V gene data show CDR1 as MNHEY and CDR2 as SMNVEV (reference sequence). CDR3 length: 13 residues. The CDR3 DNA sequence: TGTGCCAGCAGCACGGGACGGGACTACGAGCAGTACTTC. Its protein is CASSTGRDYEQYF.

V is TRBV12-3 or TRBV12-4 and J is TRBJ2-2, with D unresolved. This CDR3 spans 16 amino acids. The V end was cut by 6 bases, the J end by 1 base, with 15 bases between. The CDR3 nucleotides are TGTGCCAGCAGCCGCAAAACAGTGGAGAACACCGGGGAGCTGTTTTTT. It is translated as CASSRKTVENTGELFF.

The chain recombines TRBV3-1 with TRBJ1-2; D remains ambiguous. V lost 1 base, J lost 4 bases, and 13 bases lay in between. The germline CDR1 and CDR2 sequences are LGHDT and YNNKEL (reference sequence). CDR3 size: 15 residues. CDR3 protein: CASSQGDIPLYGYTF. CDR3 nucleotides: TGTGCCAGCAGCCAAGGAGATATCCCCCTCTATGGCTACACCTTC.

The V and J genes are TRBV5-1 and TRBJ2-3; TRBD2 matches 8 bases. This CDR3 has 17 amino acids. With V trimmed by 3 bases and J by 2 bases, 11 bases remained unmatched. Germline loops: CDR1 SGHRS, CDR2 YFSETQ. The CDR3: CASSSMERESNTDTQYF. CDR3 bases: TGCGCCAGCAGCTCAATGGAGCGGGAGTCGAACACAGATACGCAGTATTTT.